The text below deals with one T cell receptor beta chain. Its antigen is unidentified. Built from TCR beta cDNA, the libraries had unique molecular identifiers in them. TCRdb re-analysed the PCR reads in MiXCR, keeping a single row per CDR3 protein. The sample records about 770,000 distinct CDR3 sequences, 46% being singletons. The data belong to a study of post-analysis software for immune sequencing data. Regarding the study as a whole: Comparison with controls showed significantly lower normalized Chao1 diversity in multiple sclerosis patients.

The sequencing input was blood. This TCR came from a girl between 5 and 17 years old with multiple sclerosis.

The DNA for the CDR3 is TGTGCCAGCAGCTTGGGACTTTCGGGGGATACGCAGTATTTT. It encodes CASSLGLSGDTQYF. The chain employs TRBV5-6 and TRBJ2-3; maybe TRBD2 (5 bases). From germline, CDR1 is SGHDT and CDR2 YYEEEE. The CDR3 contains 14 residues. V was pared by 0 bases and J by 6 bases, with 11 bases between.